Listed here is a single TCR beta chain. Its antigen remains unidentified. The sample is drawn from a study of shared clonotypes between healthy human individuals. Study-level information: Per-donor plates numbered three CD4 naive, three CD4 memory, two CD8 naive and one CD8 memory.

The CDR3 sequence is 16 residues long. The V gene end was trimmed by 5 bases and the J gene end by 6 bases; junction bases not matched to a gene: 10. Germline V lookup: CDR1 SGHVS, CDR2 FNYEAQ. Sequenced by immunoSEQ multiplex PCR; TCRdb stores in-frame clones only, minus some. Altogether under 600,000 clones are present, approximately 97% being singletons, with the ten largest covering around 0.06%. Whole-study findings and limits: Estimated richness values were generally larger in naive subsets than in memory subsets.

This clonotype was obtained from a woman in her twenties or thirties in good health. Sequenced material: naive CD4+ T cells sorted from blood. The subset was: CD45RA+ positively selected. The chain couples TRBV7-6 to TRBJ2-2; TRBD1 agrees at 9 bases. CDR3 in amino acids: CASSGTGGRSSGELFF. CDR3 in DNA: TGTGCCAGCAGCGGCACAGGGGGCCGGTCTTCCGGGGAGCTGTTTTTT.